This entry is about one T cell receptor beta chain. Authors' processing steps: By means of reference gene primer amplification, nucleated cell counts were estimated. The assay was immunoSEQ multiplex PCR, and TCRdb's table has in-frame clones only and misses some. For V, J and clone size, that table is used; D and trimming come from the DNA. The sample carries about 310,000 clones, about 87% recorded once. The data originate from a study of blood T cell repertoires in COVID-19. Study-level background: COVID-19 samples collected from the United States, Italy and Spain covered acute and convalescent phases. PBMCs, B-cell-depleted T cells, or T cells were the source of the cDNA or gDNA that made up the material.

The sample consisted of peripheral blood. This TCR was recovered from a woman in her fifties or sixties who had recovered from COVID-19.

The CDR3 is CASSLGGIGNTIYF. DNA for the CDR3: TGTGCCAGCAGTTTGGGGGGGATTGGAAACACCATATATTTT. The chain combines TRBV28 with TRBJ1-3; perhaps TRBD1 as D (5 bases). Trimming pared 3 bases from V and 3 bases from J, leaving 9 bases between. The CDR3 covers 14 residues. Looked up from germline, CDR1 is MDHEN and CDR2 is SYDVKM.